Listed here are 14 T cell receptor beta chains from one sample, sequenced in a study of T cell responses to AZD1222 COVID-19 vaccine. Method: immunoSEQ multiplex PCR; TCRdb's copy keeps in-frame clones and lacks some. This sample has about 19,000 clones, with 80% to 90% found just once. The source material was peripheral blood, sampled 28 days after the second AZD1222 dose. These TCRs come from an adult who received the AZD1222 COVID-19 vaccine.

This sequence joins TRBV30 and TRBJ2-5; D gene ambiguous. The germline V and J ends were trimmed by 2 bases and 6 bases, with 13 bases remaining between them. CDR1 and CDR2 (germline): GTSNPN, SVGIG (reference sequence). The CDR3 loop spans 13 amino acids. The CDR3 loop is CAWSLQAYQTQYF. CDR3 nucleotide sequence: TGTGCCTGGAGTCTTCAGGCATACCAGACCCAGTACTTC.

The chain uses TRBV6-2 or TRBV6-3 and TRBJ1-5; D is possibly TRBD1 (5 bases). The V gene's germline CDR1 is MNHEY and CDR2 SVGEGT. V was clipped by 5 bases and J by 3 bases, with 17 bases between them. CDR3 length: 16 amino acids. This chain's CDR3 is CASSRQHRDHNQPQHF. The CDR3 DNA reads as TGTGCCAGCAGTCGCCAACACCGGGACCACAATCAGCCCCAGCATTTT.

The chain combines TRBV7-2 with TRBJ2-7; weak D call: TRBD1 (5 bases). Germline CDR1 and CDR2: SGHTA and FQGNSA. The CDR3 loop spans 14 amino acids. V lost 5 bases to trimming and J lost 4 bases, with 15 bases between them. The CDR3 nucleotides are TGTGCCAGCAGCCCTACAGGAACTGTATACGAGCAGTACTTC. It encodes CASSPTGTVYEQYF. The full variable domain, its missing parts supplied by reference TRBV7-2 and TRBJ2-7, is GAGVSQSPSNKVTEKGKDVELRCDPISGHTALYWYRQSLGQGLEFLIYFQGNSAPDKSGLPSDRFSAERTGGSVSTLTIQRTQQEDSAVYLCASSPTGTVYEQYFGPGTRLTVT.

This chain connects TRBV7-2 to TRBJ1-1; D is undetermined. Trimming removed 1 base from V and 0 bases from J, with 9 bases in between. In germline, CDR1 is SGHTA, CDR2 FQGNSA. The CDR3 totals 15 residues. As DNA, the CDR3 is TGTGCCAGCAGCTTAGGTGGTGGGATGAACACTGAAGCTTTCTTT. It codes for CASSLGGGMNTEAFF.

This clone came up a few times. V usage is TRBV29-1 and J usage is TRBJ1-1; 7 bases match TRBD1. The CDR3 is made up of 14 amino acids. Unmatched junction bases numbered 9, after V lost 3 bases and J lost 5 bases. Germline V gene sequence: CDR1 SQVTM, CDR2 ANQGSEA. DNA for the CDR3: TGCAGCGTTGACGCGGGCAGGGGGAGAACTGAAGCTTTCTTT. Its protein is CSVDAGRGRTEAFF.

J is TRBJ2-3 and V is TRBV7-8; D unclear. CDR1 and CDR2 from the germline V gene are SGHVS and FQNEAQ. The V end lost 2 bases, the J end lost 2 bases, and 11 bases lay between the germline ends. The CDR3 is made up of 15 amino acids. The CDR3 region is CASSLLLGHTDTQYF. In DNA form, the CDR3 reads TGTGCCAGCAGCTTATTGCTGGGCCACACAGATACGCAGTATTTT.

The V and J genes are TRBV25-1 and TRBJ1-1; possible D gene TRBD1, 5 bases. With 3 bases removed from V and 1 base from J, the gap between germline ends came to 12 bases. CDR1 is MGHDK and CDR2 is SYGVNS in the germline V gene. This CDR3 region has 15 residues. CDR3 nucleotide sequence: TGTGCCAGCAGTGATACGAGGGGCTCGAACACTGAAGCTTTCTTT. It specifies CASSDTRGSNTEAFF.

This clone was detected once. The CDR3 sequence is CASSSGKGNNEQFF. CDR3 sequence (DNA): TGTGCCAGCAGCTCCGGCAAGGGAAACAATGAGCAGTTCTTC. This chain connects TRBV6-5 to TRBJ2-1; D is unresolved. Per germline, CDR1 MNHEY and CDR2 SVGAGI. The CDR3 runs 14 residues. V shed 6 bases and J shed 5 bases, with 14 bases lying between them.

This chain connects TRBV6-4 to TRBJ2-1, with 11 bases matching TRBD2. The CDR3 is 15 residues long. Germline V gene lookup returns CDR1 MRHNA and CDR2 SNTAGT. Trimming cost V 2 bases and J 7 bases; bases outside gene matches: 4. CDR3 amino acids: CASSDQGLAENEQFF. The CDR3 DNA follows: TGTGCCAGCAGTGACCAGGGACTAGCGGAGAATGAGCAGTTCTTC.

The CDR3 here is CASSLRGINSPLHF. The DNA of the CDR3 is TGCGCCAGCAGCTTGCGGGGGATTAATTCACCCCTCCACTTT. The gene calls are TRBV5-1 and TRBJ1-6, with D possibly TRBD1 on 5 matching bases. V was pared by 1 base and J by 6 bases, with 8 bases between. This CDR3 has 14 amino acids. CDR1 is SGHRS, CDR2 YFSETQ, per germline. The full variable domain, rest sourced from reference TRBV5-1 and TRBJ1-6, is KAGVTQTPRYLIKTRGQQVTLSCSPISGHRSVSWYQQTPGQGLQFLFEYFSETQRNKGNFPGRFSGRQFSNSRSEMNVSTLELGDSALYLCASSLRGINSPLHFGNGTRLTVT.

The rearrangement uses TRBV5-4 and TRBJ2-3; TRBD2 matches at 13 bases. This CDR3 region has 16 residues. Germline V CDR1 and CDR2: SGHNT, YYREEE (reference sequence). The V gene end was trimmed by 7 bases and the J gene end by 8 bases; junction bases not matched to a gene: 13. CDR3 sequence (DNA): TGTGCCAGCGTTTCTGGGACTAGCGGGGCTGAGGGTACGCAGTATTTT. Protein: CASVSGTSGAEGTQYF.

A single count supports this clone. For the CDR3, the DNA is TGTGCCAGCACCAGACTCGGCCGGGAGACCCAGTACTTC. It codes for CASTRLGRETQYF. J is TRBJ2-5 and V is TRBV6-5; D remains unclear. From germline, CDR1 is MNHEY and CDR2 SVGAGI. The V end was cut by 7 bases, the J end by 5 bases, with 14 bases between. The CDR3 sequence is 13 residues long.

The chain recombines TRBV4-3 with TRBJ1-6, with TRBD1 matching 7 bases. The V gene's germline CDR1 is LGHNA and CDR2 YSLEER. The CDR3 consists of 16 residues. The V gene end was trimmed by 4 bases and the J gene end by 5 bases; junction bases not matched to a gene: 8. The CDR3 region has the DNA TGCGCCAGCAGCCCGGAGGGGGCTGGGAATAATTCACCCCTCCACTTT. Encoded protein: CASSPEGAGNNSPLHF.

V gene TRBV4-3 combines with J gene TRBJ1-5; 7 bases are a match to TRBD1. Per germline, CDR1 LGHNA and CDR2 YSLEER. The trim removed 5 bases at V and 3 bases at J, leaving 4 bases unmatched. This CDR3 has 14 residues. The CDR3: CASSSDRANQPQHF. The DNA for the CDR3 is TGCGCCAGCAGCTCCGACAGGGCCAATCAGCCCCAGCATTTT.